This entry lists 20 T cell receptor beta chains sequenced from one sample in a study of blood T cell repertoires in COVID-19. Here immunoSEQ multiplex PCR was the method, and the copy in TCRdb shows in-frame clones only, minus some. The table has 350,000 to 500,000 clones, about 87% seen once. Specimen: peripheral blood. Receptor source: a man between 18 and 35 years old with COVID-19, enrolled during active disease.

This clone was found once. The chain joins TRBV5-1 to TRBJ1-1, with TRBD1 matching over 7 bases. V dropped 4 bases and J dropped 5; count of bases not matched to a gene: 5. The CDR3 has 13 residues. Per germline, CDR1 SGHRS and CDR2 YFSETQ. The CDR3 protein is CASSERQGTEAFF. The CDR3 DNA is TGCGCCAGCAGCGAAAGACAGGGAACTGAAGCTTTCTTT.

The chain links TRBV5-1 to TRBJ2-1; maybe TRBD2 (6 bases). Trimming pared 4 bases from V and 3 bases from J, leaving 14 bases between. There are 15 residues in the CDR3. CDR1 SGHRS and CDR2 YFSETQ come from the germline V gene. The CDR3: CASSQRLGSYNEQFF. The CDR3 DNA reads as TGCGCCAGCAGCCAACGACTAGGAAGCTACAATGAGCAGTTCTTC.

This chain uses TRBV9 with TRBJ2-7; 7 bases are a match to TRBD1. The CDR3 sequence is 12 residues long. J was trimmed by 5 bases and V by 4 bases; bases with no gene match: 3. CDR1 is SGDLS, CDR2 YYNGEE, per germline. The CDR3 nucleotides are TGTGCCAGCAGCCCCGACAGGGACGAGCAGTACTTC. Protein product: CASSPDRDEQYF.

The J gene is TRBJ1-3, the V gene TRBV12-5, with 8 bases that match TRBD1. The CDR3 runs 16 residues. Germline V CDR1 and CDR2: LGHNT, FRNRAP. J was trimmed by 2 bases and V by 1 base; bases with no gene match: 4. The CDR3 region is CASGLGYRGAGNTIYF. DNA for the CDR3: TGTGCTAGTGGTTTGGGATACAGGGGGGCTGGAAACACCATATATTTT. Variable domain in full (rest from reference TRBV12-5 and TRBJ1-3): DARVTQTPRHKVTEMGQEVTMRCQPILGHNTVFWYRQTMMQGLELLAYFRNRAPLDDSGMPKDRFSAEMPDATLATLKIQPSEPRDSAVYFCASGLGYRGAGNTIYFGEGSWLTVV.

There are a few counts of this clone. The DNA of the CDR3 is TGTGCCAGCAGCGCCTCAGGCGGGGGGGTTGGCACTGAAGCTTTCTTT. Protein: CASSASGGGVGTEAFF. The gene calls are TRBV7-3 and TRBJ1-1; a possible D gene is TRBD1 (5 bases). This CDR3 region has 16 residues. With 5 bases removed from V and 4 bases from J, the gap between germline ends came to 20 bases. In germline, CDR1 is SGHTA, CDR2 FQGTGA. The variable domain in full, with the rest retrieved from reference TRBV7-3 and TRBJ1-1, is GAGVSQTPSNKVTEKGKYVELRCDPISGHTALYWYRQSLGQGPEFLIYFQGTGAADDSGLPNDRFFAVRPEGSVSTLKIQRTERGDSAVYLCASSASGGGVGTEAFFGQGTRLTVV.

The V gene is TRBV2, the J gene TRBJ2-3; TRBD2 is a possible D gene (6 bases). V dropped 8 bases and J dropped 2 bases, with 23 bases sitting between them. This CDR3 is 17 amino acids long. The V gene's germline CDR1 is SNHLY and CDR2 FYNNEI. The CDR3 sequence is CASWGWSSAIHTDTQYF. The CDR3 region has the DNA TGTGCCAGCTGGGGGTGGTCTAGCGCTATCCACACAGATACGCAGTATTTT.

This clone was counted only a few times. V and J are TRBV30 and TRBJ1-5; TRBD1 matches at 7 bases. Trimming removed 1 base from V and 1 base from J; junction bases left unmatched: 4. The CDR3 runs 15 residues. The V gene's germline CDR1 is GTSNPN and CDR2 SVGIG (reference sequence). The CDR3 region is CAWSGTGISNQPQHF. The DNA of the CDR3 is TGTGCCTGGAGTGGGACAGGAATAAGCAATCAGCCCCAGCATTTT.

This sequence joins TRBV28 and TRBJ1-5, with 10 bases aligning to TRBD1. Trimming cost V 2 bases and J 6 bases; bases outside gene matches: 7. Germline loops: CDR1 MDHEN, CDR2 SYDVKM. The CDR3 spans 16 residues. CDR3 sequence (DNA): TGTGCCAGCAGTTTACCGGGACAGGGGCGGGCTCAGCCCCAGCATTTT. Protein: CASSLPGQGRAQPQHF.

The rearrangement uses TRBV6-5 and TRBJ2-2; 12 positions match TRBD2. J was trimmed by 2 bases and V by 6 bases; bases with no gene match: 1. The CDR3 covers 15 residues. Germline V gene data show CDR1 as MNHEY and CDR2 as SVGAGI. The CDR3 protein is CASRLAGGNTGELFF. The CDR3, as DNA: TGTGCCAGCAGACTAGCGGGGGGCAACACCGGGGAGCTGTTTTTT.

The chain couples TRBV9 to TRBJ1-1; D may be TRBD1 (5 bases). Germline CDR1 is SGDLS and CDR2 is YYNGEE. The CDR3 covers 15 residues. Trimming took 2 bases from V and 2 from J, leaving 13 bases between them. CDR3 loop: CASSVQWGVNTEAFF. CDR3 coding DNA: TGTGCCAGCAGCGTTCAGTGGGGGGTTAACACTGAAGCTTTCTTT.

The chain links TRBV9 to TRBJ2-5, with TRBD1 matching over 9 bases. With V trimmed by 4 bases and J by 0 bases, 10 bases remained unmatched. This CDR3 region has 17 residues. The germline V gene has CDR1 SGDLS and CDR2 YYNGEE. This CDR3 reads CASSKGGTGRYQETQYF. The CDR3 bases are TGTGCCAGCAGCAAGGGAGGGACAGGGAGGTACCAAGAGACCCAGTACTTC.

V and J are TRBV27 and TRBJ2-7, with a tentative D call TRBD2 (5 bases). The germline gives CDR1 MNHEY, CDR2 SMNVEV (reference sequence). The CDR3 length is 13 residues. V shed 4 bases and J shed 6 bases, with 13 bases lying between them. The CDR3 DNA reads TGTGCCAGCAGTTCACTAGAATCCCGCGAGCAGTACTTC. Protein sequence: CASSSLESREQYF.

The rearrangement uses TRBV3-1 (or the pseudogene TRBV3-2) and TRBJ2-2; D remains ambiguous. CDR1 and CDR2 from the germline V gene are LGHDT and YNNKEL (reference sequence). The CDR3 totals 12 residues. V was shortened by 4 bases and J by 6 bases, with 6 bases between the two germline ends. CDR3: CASSRLSGELFF. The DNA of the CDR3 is TGTGCCAGCAGCCGTTTATCCGGGGAGCTGTTTTTT.

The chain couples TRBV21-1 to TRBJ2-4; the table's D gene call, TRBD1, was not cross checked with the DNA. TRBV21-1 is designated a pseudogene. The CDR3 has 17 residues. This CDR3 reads CASSKGGQGGGGDIQYF. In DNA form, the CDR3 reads TGTGCCAGCAGCAAAGGTGGACAGGGCGGGGGAGGAGACATTCAGTACTTC.

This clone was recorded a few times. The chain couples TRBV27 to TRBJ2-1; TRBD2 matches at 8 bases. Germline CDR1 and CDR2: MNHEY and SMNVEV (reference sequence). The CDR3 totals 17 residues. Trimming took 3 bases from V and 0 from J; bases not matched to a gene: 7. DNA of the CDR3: TGTGCCAGCAGTTTGGGACTAGGAGACTACTCCTACAATGAGCAGTTCTTC. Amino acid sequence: CASSLGLGDYSYNEQFF.

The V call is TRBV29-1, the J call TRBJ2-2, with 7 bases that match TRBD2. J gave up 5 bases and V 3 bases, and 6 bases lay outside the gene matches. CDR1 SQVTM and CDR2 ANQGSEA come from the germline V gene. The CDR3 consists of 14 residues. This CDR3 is CSVDLWGGTGELFF. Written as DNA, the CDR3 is TGCAGCGTTGATCTCTGGGGAGGGACCGGGGAGCTGTTTTTT.

The CDR3 here is CASSQTGGRGQETQYF. CDR3 nucleotide sequence: TGCGCCAGCAGCCAGACAGGGGGCCGGGGCCAAGAGACCCAGTACTTC. The chain employs TRBV5-1 and TRBJ2-5; TRBD1 matches at 10 bases. The germline V gene encodes CDR1 SGHRS and CDR2 YFSETQ. The CDR3 totals 16 residues. Trimming at V came to 4 bases and at J to 1 base, leaving 7 bases not matched to a gene.

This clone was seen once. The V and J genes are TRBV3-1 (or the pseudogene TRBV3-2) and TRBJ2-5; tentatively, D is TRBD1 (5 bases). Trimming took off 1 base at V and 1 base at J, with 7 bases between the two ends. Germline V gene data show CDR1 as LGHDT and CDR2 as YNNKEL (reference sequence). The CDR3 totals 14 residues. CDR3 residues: CASSQVQAQETQYF. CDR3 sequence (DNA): TGTGCCAGCAGCCAAGTACAGGCCCAAGAGACCCAGTACTTC.

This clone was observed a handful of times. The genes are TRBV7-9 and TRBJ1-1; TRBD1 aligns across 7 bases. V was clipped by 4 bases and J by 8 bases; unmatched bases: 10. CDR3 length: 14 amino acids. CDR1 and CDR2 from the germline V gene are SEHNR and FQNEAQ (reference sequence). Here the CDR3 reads CASSSPTGFGEAFF. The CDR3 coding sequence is TGTGCCAGCAGCTCCCCGACAGGGTTCGGAGAAGCTTTCTTT.

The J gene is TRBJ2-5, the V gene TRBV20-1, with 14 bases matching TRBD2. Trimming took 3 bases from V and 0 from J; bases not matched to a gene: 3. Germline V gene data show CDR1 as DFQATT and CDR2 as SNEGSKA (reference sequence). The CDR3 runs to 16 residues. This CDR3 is CSASRGLAGDQETQYF. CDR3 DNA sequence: TGCAGTGCTAGTAGGGGACTAGCGGGAGACCAAGAGACCCAGTACTTC.